This TCR beta chain came from a study of CD8+ T cells in alopecia areata. The wider study: Scoring treated patients' severity relied on the percentage of scalp area affected. General observations from the study: Scalp specimens additionally yield sequences from normal skin's resident alphabeta T cells. Mice showed TCR sharing more clearly than patients did, possibly owing to HLA.

About this clone: Its antigen is still unknown. This sample includes further DNA sequences coding for the same CDR3.

Regarding treatment: oral pan-JAK inhibitor, 5-10 mg twice daily. Peripheral blood and lesional scalp punch biopsies were taken from alopecia areata patients. TCR sequencing used cDNA made by reverse transcription of extracted RNA. The data were produced by immunoSEQ multiplex PCR, yet TCRdb's version contains in-frame clones alone and is incomplete. The sample shows tens of thousands of clones, about 71% of them seen only once. Trimming pared 0 bases from V and 7 bases from J, leaving 7 bases between. Germline loops: CDR1 GTSNPN, CDR2 SVGIG (reference sequence). The CDR3 consists of 12 residues. The gene calls are TRBV30 and TRBJ2-1; unclear D gene. Sequenced here: CD8+ T cells sorted from blood, sampled at week 44, from a patient treated with tofacitinib. The TCR originated in a human donor with alopecia areata. The CDR3, as DNA: TGTGCCTGGAGTGTACGTGGTAATGAGCAGTTCTTC. Translation: CAWSVRGNEQFF.